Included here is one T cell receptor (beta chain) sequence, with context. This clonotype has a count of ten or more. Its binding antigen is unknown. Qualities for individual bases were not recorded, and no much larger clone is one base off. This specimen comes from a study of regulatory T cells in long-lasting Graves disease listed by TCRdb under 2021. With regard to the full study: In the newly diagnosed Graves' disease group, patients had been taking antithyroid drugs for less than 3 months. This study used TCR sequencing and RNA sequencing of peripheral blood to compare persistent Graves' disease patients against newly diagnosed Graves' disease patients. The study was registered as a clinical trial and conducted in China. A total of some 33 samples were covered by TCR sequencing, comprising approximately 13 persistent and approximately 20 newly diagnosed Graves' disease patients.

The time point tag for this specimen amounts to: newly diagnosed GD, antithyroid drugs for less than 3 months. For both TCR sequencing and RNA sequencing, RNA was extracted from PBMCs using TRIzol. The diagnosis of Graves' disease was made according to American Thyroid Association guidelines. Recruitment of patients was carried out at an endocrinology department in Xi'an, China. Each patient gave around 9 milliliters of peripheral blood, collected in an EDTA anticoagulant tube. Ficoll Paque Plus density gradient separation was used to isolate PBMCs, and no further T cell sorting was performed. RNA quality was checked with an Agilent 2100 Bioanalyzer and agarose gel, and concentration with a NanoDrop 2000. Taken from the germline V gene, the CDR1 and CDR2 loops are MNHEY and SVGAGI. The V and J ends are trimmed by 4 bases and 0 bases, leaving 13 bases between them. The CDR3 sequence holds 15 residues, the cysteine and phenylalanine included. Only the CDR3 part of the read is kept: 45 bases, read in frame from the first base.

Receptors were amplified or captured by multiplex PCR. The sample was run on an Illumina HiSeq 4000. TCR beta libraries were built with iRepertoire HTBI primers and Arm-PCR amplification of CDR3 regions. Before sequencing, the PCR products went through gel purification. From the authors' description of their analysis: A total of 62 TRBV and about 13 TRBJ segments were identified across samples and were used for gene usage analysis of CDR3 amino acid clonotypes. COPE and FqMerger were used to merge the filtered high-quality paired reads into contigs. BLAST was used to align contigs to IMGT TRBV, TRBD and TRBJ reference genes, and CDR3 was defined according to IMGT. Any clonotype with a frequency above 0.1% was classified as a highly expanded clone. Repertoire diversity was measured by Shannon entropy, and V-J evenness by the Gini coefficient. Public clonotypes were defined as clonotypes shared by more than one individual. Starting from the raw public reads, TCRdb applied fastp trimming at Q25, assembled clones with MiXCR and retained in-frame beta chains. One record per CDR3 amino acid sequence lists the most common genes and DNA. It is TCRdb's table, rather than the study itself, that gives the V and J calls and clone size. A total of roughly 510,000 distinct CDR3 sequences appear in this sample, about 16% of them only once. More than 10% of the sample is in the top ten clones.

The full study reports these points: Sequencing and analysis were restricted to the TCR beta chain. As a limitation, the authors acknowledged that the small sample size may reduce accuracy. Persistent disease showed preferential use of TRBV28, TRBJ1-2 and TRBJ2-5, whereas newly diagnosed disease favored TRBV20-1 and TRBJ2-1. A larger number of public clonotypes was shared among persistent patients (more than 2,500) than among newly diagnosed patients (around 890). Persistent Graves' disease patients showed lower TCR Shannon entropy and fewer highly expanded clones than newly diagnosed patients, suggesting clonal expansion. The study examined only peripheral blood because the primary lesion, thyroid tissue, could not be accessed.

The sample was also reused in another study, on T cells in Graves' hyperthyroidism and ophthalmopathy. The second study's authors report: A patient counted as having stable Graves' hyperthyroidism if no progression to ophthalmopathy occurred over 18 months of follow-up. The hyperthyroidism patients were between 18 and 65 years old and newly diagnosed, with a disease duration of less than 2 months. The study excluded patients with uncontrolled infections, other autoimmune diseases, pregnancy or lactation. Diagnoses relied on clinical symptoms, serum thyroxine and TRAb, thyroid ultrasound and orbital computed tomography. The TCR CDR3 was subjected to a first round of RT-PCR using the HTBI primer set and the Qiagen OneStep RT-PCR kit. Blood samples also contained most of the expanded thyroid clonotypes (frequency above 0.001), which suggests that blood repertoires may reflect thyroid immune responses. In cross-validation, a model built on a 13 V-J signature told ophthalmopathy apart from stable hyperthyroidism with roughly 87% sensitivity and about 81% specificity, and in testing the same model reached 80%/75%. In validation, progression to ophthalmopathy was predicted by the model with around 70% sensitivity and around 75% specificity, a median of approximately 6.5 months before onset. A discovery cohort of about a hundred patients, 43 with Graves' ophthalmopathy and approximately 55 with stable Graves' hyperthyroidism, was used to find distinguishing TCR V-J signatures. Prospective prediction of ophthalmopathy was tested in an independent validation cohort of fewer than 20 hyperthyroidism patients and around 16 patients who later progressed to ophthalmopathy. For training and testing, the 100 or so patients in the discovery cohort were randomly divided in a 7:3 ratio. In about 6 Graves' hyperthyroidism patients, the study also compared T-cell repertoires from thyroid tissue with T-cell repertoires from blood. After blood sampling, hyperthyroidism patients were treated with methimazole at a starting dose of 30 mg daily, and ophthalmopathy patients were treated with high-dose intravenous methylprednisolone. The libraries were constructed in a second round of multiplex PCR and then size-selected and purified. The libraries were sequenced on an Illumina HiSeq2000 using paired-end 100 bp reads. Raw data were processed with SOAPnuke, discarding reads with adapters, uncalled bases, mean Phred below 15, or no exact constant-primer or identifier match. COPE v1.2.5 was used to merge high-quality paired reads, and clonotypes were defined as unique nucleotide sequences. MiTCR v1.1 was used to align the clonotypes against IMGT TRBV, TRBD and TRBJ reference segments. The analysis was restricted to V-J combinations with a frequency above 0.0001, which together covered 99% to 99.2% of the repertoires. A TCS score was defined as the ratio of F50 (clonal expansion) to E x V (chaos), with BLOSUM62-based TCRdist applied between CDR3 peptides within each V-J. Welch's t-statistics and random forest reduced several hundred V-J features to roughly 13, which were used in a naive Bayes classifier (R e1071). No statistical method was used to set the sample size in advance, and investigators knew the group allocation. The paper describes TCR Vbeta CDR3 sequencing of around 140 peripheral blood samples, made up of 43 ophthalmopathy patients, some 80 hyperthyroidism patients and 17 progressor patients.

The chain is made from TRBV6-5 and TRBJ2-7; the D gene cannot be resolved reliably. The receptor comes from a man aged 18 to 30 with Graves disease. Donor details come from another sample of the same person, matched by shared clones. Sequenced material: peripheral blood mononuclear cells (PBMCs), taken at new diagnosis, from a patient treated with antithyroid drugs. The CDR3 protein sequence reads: CASSSPARSSYEQYF. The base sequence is TGTGCCAGCAGTTCTCCAGCGAGGAGCTCCTACGAGCAGTACTTC.